A single sample is the source of the 25 T cell receptor beta chains below, sequenced in a study of CD8+ T cells in alopecia areata. Sample treatment: oral pan-JAK inhibitor, 5-10 mg twice daily. Reverse transcription of extracted RNA yielded cDNA, which provided the sequencing template. Clones were sequenced by immunoSEQ multiplex PCR, and TCRdb holds only the in-frame ones, with some missing. The sample lists around 300,000 clones; over 45% were seen once. The sample here was CD4+ T cells sorted from blood, taken at roughly week 52, from a patient treated with tofacitinib. All receptors come from a human donor with alopecia areata.

Concerning this clone itself: At one end the junction does not follow the germline gene, possibly because of a read error. The J gene is TRBJ2-1, the V gene TRBV30; the D gene is possibly TRBD1 (7 bases). Germline CDR1 GTSNPN, CDR2 SVGIG (reference sequence). The CDR3 runs to 14 residues. The CDR3 loop reads CAGRKQGLYNEQFF. The DNA for the CDR3 is TGTGCCGGGAGGAAACAGGGGTTATACAATGAGCAGTTCTTC.

This clone came up a few times. V and J are TRBV7-2 and TRBJ2-5; 8 nucleotides line up with TRBD1. Germline CDR1 SGHTA, CDR2 FQGNSA. CDR3 length: 14 amino acids. Losses at the gene ends were 5 bases for V and 2 bases for J; bases not matched to a gene: 4. CDR3 bases: TGTGCCAGCAGCCGCCGGACAGGGCAAGAGACCCAGTACTTC. It yields the protein CASSRRTGQETQYF.

The sample holds a few counts of this clone. CDR3 in amino acids: CSVPYTGYQETQYF. The CDR3 DNA reads as TGCAGCGTTCCATACACTGGGTACCAAGAGACCCAGTACTTC. The chain uses TRBV29-1 and TRBJ2-5; D gene ambiguous. Germline values: CDR1 SQVTM, CDR2 ANQGSEA. This CDR3 is 14 amino acids long. V lost 5 bases, J lost 0 bases, and 13 bases lay in between.

The J gene is TRBJ1-1, the V gene TRBV5-1, with 9 nucleotides matching TRBD1. The CDR3 consists of 15 residues. The V gene's germline CDR1 is SGHRS and CDR2 YFSETQ. V shed 0 bases, J shed 2 bases, and the junction held 2 bases outside the gene matches. The CDR3: CASSLAGQGNTEAFF. CDR3 nucleotides: TGCGCCAGCAGCTTGGCGGGACAGGGAAACACTGAAGCTTTCTTT.

The rearrangement links TRBV5-1 to TRBJ1-6; a possible D gene is TRBD1 (6 bases). Germline V gene lookup returns CDR1 SGHRS and CDR2 YFSETQ. The germline V and J ends were trimmed by 6 bases and 5 bases, with 18 bases remaining between them. This CDR3 has 16 amino acids. The CDR3 nucleotides read TGCGCCAGCACCCCGTCGACAGGAGACAATAATTCACCCCTCCACTTT. It encodes CASTPSTGDNNSPLHF.

The gene calls are TRBV25-1 and TRBJ1-1, with D perhaps TRBD1 (5 bases). The V end was cut by 4 bases, the J end by 7 bases, with 13 bases between. There are 13 residues in the CDR3. Germline V gives CDR1 MGHDK, CDR2 SYGVNS. CDR3 sequence reads: CASSGGRHLEAFF. CDR3 coding DNA: TGTGCCAGCAGTGGGGGGAGACACCTTGAAGCTTTCTTT.

V gene TRBV5-4 combines with J gene TRBJ2-5; TRBD2 aligns across 7 bases. V shed 3 bases and J 9 bases; nucleotides not matched to a gene: 8. The CDR3 consists of 13 residues. CDR1 SGHNT and CDR2 YYREEE come from the germline V gene (reference sequence). The CDR3 reads CASSSAGGSAQYF. As DNA, the CDR3 is TGTGCCAGCAGCTCGGCCGGGGGGTCGGCCCAGTACTTC.

V gene TRBV30 combines with J gene TRBJ1-1; D unclear. Germline V gene data show CDR1 as GTSNPN and CDR2 as SVGIG (reference sequence). The V end lost 1 base, the J end lost 7 bases, and 7 bases lay between the germline ends. The CDR3 contains 11 residues. CDR3 coding DNA: TGTGCCTGGAGTGAAGGCGGTGAAGCTTTCTTT. As protein: CAWSEGGEAFF. The complete variable domain, with remaining parts taken from reference TRBV30 and TRBJ1-1, reads SQTIHQWPATLVQPVGSPLSLECTVEGTSNPNLYWYRQAAGRGLQLLFYSVGIGQISSEVPQNLSASRPQDRQFILSSKKLLLSDSGFYLCAWSEGGEAFFGQGTRLTVV.

This rearrangement joins TRBV4-1 to TRBJ2-1, with no clear D. The CDR3 totals 16 residues. V was clipped by 1 base and J by 0 bases, with 10 bases between them. In germline, CDR1 is MGHRA, CDR2 YSYEKL. The chain's CDR3 is CASSQVAITSYNEQFF. In DNA form, the CDR3 reads TGCGCCAGCAGCCAAGTTGCCATCACCTCCTACAATGAGCAGTTCTTC.

V is TRBV30 and J is TRBJ1-4, with TRBD1 as a possible D gene (6 bases). The CDR3 covers 13 residues. The germline V and J ends were trimmed by 1 base and 5 bases, with 8 bases remaining between them. From germline, CDR1 is GTSNPN and CDR2 SVGIG (reference sequence). CDR3 sequence: CAWSGQANEKLFF. CDR3 in DNA: TGTGCCTGGAGTGGACAGGCGAATGAAAAACTGTTTTTT.

This clone was observed a handful of times. The chain joins TRBV27 to TRBJ2-1; TRBD2 matches at 9 bases. V was clipped by 5 bases and J by 4 bases; unmatched bases: 9. There are 16 residues in the CDR3. The germline V gene has CDR1 MNHEY and CDR2 SMNVEV (reference sequence). DNA of the CDR3: TGTGCCAGCAGTCCCCGCCGACTAGCGGCTTACAATGAGCAGTTCTTC. As protein: CASSPRRLAAYNEQFF.

This chain connects TRBV30 to TRBJ1-5; TRBD1 is a possible D gene (6 bases). Germline V gene lookup returns CDR1 GTSNPN and CDR2 SVGIG (reference sequence). This CDR3 comprises 14 residues. V gave up 0 bases and J gave up 5 bases, with 11 bases separating them. The CDR3 spells CAWSVWGGHQPQHF. As DNA, the CDR3 is TGTGCCTGGAGTGTCTGGGGGGGGCATCAGCCCCAGCATTTT.

This clone occurred a few times. This chain uses TRBV4-3 with TRBJ1-5; no clear D. Trimming took 1 base from V and 3 from J, leaving 7 bases between them. The CDR3 sequence is 14 residues long. Germline V lookup: CDR1 LGHNA, CDR2 YSLEER. The CDR3 nucleotides are TGCGCCAGCAGCCAAGCCATCTACAATCAGCCCCAGCATTTT. This codes for CASSQAIYNQPQHF.

This clone came up a few times. This chain links TRBV23-1 with TRBJ1-4; possibly TRBD1 for D (5 bases). TRBV23-1 is marked as an open reading frame, function uncertain. This CDR3 is built from 16 residues. Trimming pared 2 bases from V and 8 bases from J, leaving 18 bases between. This chain's CDR3 is CASSQAGGGEWEKLFF. Written as DNA, the CDR3 is TGCGCCAGCAGTCAAGCGGGCGGGGGTGAATGGGAAAAACTGTTTTTT.

The rearrangement links TRBV5-1 to TRBJ1-2, with D possibly matching TRBD1 (5 bases). CDR3 size: 14 residues. Per germline, CDR1 SGHRS and CDR2 YFSETQ. Trimming shortened V by 4 bases and J by 5 bases, and 15 bases separated the two germline ends. Here the CDR3 DNA reads TGCGCCAGCAGCGAGGACAATCTGGCGTATGGCTACACCTTC. This gives the protein CASSEDNLAYGYTF.

The chain links TRBV11-2 to TRBJ2-7; 9 bases align to TRBD1. The germline gives CDR1 SGHAT, CDR2 FQNNGV. This CDR3 has 13 residues. V was pared by 5 bases and J by 6 bases, with 5 bases of the junction left unmatched. The CDR3 sequence: CASSRDRVGEQYF. The CDR3 DNA follows: TGTGCCAGCAGCCGGGACAGGGTGGGCGAGCAGTACTTC. Full variable domain (missing parts from reference TRBV11-2 and TRBJ2-7): EAGVAQSPRYKIIEKRQSVAFWCNPISGHATLYWYQQILGQGPKLLIQFQNNGVVDDSQLPKDRFSAERLKGVDSTLKIQPAKLEDSAVYLCASSRDRVGEQYFGPGTRLTVT.

This sequence joins TRBV4-3 and TRBJ2-1; D perhaps matches TRBD1 (5 bases). Germline CDR1 is LGHNA and CDR2 is YSLEER. This CDR3 spans 14 amino acids. Trimming pared 4 bases from V and 3 bases from J, leaving 10 bases between. CDR3 sequence (DNA): TGCGCCAGCAGCCGCAACAGGTTCTACAATGAGCAGTTCTTC. Protein: CASSRNRFYNEQFF.

The chain recombines TRBV9 with TRBJ2-3; 8 nucleotides match TRBD1. Germline CDR1 reads SGDLS; CDR2 reads YYNGEE. J lost 2 bases, V lost 0 bases, and 8 bases had no gene match. This CDR3 spans 17 amino acids. The CDR3 DNA reads TGTGCCAGCAGCGTAGAGACAGGGGCCTTTATCACAGATACGCAGTATTTT. Its protein product is CASSVETGAFITDTQYF.

This clone was counted a single time. The V gene is TRBV4-1, the J gene TRBJ1-2; TRBD1 agrees at 7 bases. Trimming at V came to 3 bases and at J to 8 bases, leaving 12 bases not matched to a gene. Germline V gene lookup returns CDR1 MGHRA and CDR2 YSYEKL. This CDR3 comprises 15 residues. CDR3 nucleotides: TGCGCCAGCAGCCAGCCCGGACAGGCTCCAAGGGGCTACACCTTC. Protein: CASSQPGQAPRGYTF.

This clone has just a few counts. The V and J genes are TRBV10-3 and TRBJ2-6, with D unclear. The germline CDR1 and CDR2 sequences are ENHRY and SYGVKD. The V and J ends lost 2 bases and 0 bases respectively, with 5 bases between them. The CDR3 runs 15 residues. CDR3 sequence (DNA): TGTGCCATCAGTGAGGGTGTCTCTGGGGCCAACGTCCTGACTTTC. This encodes CAISEGVSGANVLTF.

The chain recombines TRBV29-1 with TRBJ1-2; possibly TRBD1 for D (6 bases). Germline V gene data show CDR1 as SQVTM and CDR2 as ANQGSEA. Trimming stripped 7 bases from V and 7 bases from J, with 16 bases between. This CDR3 has 12 amino acids. This CDR3 is CSALTGGSGYTF. The CDR3 bases are TGCAGCGCCCTGACAGGCGGTAGTGGCTACACCTTC.

The chain combines TRBV7-2 with TRBJ2-1; tentatively, D is TRBD2 (6 bases). V dropped 5 bases and J dropped 0 bases, with 14 bases sitting between them. The length of the CDR3 is 16 residues. Germline-derived CDR1 and CDR2 are SGHTA and FQGNSA. CDR3 sequence reads: CASSPDLARSYNEQFF. The CDR3 DNA reads as TGTGCCAGCAGCCCCGACCTAGCGCGCTCCTACAATGAGCAGTTCTTC.

The rearrangement uses TRBV5-1 and TRBJ1-1; a possible D gene is TRBD1 (6 bases). Germline CDR1 SGHRS, CDR2 YFSETQ. The length of the CDR3 is 14 residues. The V end lost 4 bases, the J end lost 1 base, and 11 bases lay between the germline ends. CDR3 bases: TGCGCCAGCAGCCAACAGGGCCGGAACACTGAAGCTTTCTTT. Translated, it gives CASSQQGRNTEAFF.

The rearrangement joins TRBV11-2 to TRBJ1-1, with no clear D. From germline, CDR1 is SGHAT and CDR2 FQNNGV. Deletions cut 2 bases from V and 0 bases from J, with 13 bases between. CDR3 length: 16 amino acids. CDR3 amino acids: CASSLLESTMNTEAFF. CDR3 nucleotide sequence: TGTGCCAGCAGCTTACTAGAATCTACCATGAACACTGAAGCTTTCTTT.

The rearrangement uses TRBV27 and TRBJ2-5, with D perhaps TRBD1 (6 bases). CDR1 is MNHEY and CDR2 is SMNVEV in the germline V gene (reference sequence). The V end was cut by 4 bases, the J end by 4 bases, with 13 bases between. The CDR3 contains 14 residues. Here the CDR3 DNA reads TGTGCCAGCAGTTACGGACAGACTGCAGAGACCCAGTACTTC. It codes for CASSYGQTAETQYF.